Each of the 30 T cell receptor beta chains below was sequenced from the same sample in a study of CD8 T cells in Susac syndrome. Reverse transcription of 0.5 to 1 ug RNA was performed with random hexamers. MiXCR, applied by TCRdb to the immunoSEQ multiplex PCR reads, yields one record per CDR3 protein. The sample records 95,000 to 150,000 distinct CDR3 sequences, more than 90% being singletons. The specimen was CD4+ T cells from PBMCs. Receptor source: a human donor in good health.

V usage is TRBV7-2 and J usage is TRBJ1-1; perhaps TRBD1 as D (5 bases). Germline assignment: CDR1 SGHTA and CDR2 FQGNSA. The CDR3 loop spans 16 amino acids. With 4 bases removed from V and 4 bases from J, the gap between germline ends came to 19 bases. This CDR3 reads CASSWEVLGTSTEAFF. The DNA for the CDR3 is TGTGCCAGCAGCTGGGAGGTTTTGGGGACTTCCACTGAAGCTTTCTTT. The full variable domain, with the rest looked up from reference TRBV7-2 and TRBJ1-1, is GAGVSQSPSNKVTEKGKDVELRCDPISGHTALYWYRQSLGQGLEFLIYFQGNSAPDKSGLPSDRFSAERTGGSVSTLTIQRTQQEDSAVYLCASSWEVLGTSTEAFFGQGTRLTVV.

J is TRBJ1-1 and V is TRBV3-1; possible D gene TRBD1, 6 bases. Trimming cost V 0 bases and J 4 bases, with 9 bases left between them. CDR1 and CDR2 from the germline V gene are LGHDT and YNNKEL (reference sequence). The CDR3 totals 14 residues. The CDR3, as DNA: TGTGCCAGCAGCCAAGATCGGGGGGCCACTGAAGCTTTCTTT. Translated, it gives CASSQDRGATEAFF.

The gene calls are TRBV2 and TRBJ2-1; 7 nucleotides align to TRBD2. Germline-derived CDR1 and CDR2 are SNHLY and FYNNEI. This CDR3 contains 17 residues. V gave up 6 bases and J gave up 2 bases; unmatched junction bases: 13. CDR3 amino acids: CASRGDSGWRPYNEQFF. In nucleotides, the CDR3 is TGTGCCAGCAGGGGGGATAGCGGGTGGCGGCCCTACAATGAGCAGTTCTTC.

The rearrangement links TRBV5-1 to TRBJ1-1, with a tentative D call TRBD1 (5 bases). The CDR3 spans 14 residues. Deletions cut 0 bases from V and 8 bases from J, with 14 bases between. The germline V gene encodes CDR1 SGHRS and CDR2 YFSETQ. CDR3 nucleotide sequence: TGCGCCAGCAGCTTGGCCGGGAGTCCAGGGGAAGCTTTCTTT. This codes for CASSLAGSPGEAFF.

The rearrangement links TRBV7-8 to TRBJ1-1; D is possibly TRBD1 (6 bases). The germline gives CDR1 SGHVS, CDR2 FQNEAQ. Trimming removed 4 bases at V and 5 bases at J, with 17 bases between. The CDR3 length is 15 residues. In DNA, the CDR3 is TGTGCCAGCAGCTCCCTCGACAGGACGGGGACTGAAGCTTTCTTT. Protein sequence: CASSSLDRTGTEAFF. Filled out from reference TRBV7-8 and TRBJ1-1, the complete variable domain reads GAGVSQSPRYKVAKRGQDVALRCDPISGHVSLFWYQQALGQGPEFLTYFQNEAQLDKSGLPSDRFFAERPEGSVSTLKIQRTQQEDSAVYLCASSSLDRTGTEAFFGQGTRLTVV.

This chain uses TRBV5-1 with TRBJ2-1; 9 bases map to TRBD1. The germline V gene encodes CDR1 SGHRS and CDR2 YFSETQ. Trimming took 4 bases from V and 4 from J; bases not matched to a gene: 9. The CDR3 spans 16 residues. The CDR3 protein is CASSLIPGTGYNEQFF. As DNA, the CDR3 is TGCGCCAGCAGCCTAATCCCCGGGACAGGGTACAATGAGCAGTTCTTC.

This chain links TRBV5-8 with TRBJ2-7; 10 bases map to TRBD1. CDR1 and CDR2 (germline): SGHTS, YDEGEE. J was trimmed by 2 bases and V by 4 bases; bases with no gene match: 6. CDR3 size: 15 residues. CDR3: CASSPSGTGAYEQYF. The CDR3 DNA reads TGTGCCAGCAGCCCTTCCGGGACAGGGGCCTACGAGCAGTACTTC.

This rearrangement joins TRBV20-1 to TRBJ1-5; 8 bases are shared with TRBD1. The CDR3 is 16 amino acids. Germline CDR1 DFQATT, CDR2 SNEGSKA (reference sequence). J was trimmed by 3 bases and V by 7 bases; bases with no gene match: 14. CDR3 sequence reads: CSGARGRGTDNQPQHF. The CDR3 DNA follows: TGCAGTGGGGCCAGGGGGCGCGGGACGGACAATCAGCCCCAGCATTTT.

The V call is TRBV29-1, the J call TRBJ2-2; a weak D match, TRBD2 (6 bases). This CDR3 contains 14 residues. Germline V gene sequence: CDR1 SQVTM, CDR2 ANQGSEA. The V and J ends lost 4 bases and 3 bases respectively, with 12 bases between them. CDR3 in amino acids: CSVGIADYTGELFF. In DNA, the CDR3 is TGCAGCGTTGGGATAGCGGATTACACCGGGGAGCTGTTTTTT.

The V and J genes are TRBV5-6 and TRBJ2-1; D call uncertain. CDR1 SGHDT and CDR2 YYEEEE come from the germline V gene. This CDR3 has 14 residues. V lost 7 bases and J 5 bases, leaving 16 bases between the germline ends. CDR3 loop: CASDLGLRDNEQFF. In DNA form, the CDR3 reads TGTGCCAGCGACCTGGGTCTCCGGGACAATGAGCAGTTCTTC.

The gene calls are TRBV4-2 and TRBJ1-3; 7 bases agree with TRBD1. V lost 1 base and J lost 4; bases outside the gene matches: 4. CDR3 size: 15 residues. Germline assignment: CDR1 LGHNA and CDR2 YNFKEQ. The CDR3 spells CASSQGQGVGNTIYF. CDR3 nucleotide sequence: TGTGCCAGCAGCCAAGGACAGGGAGTCGGAAACACCATATATTTT.

V is TRBV13 and J is TRBJ1-1; 7 bases align to TRBD1. CDR1 and CDR2 (germline): PRHDT, FYEKMQ (reference sequence). Trimming cost V 5 bases and J 4 bases; bases outside gene matches: 10. CDR3 length equals 15 residues. The CDR3 loop is CASSTNRGRGTEAFF. The CDR3 coding sequence is TGTGCCAGCAGCACCAACAGGGGCCGGGGCACTGAAGCTTTCTTT.

This sequence joins TRBV19 and TRBJ2-2; 13 positions agree with TRBD2. Germline V CDR1 and CDR2: LNHDA, SQIVND (reference sequence). The CDR3 extends over 15 amino acids. V lost 5 bases and J lost 6; bases outside the gene matches: 3. CDR3 nucleotide sequence: TGTGCCAGTAGTGGACTAGCGGGAGTATCCGGGGAGCTGTTTTTT. Protein product: CASSGLAGVSGELFF.

V and J are TRBV7-7 and TRBJ2-1; TRBD2 agrees at 11 bases. The length of the CDR3 is 15 residues. V lost 5 bases to trimming and J lost 5 bases; unmatched junction nucleotides: 5. Germline CDR1 and CDR2: SSHAT and FNYEAQ (reference sequence). The CDR3 protein is CASSPTSGRHNEQFF. CDR3 DNA: TGTGCCAGCAGCCCCACTAGCGGGAGACACAATGAGCAGTTCTTC.

This sequence joins TRBV25-1 and TRBJ2-1; D perhaps matches TRBD2 (5 bases). The CDR3 loop spans 13 amino acids. Trimming left V 7 bases short and J 4 bases short, with 11 bases between. CDR1 and CDR2 (germline): MGHDK, SYGVNS. Here the CDR3 DNA reads TGTGCCAGCAAAGCCAGCGGATACAATGAGCAGTTCTTC. It is translated as CASKASGYNEQFF.

The J gene is TRBJ2-1, the V gene TRBV29-1; possible D gene TRBD1, 5 bases. Trimming left V 1 base short and J 3 bases short, with 13 bases between. In germline, CDR1 is SQVTM, CDR2 ANQGSEA. There are 15 residues in the CDR3. The CDR3 bases are TGCAGCGTTGAAGGTGGGCAGGGAATCTACAATGAGCAGTTCTTC. It translates to CSVEGGQGIYNEQFF.

The rearrangement links TRBV30 to TRBJ1-1; 7 bases are a match to TRBD1. After removal of 2 bases from V and 3 bases from J, the junction contained 6 bases not matched to a gene. Germline V gene lookup returns CDR1 GTSNPN and CDR2 SVGIG (reference sequence). CDR3 length equals 14 residues. The CDR3, as DNA: TGTGCCTGGAGTAGGGGGCAGTGGGACACTGAAGCTTTCTTT. Protein sequence: CAWSRGQWDTEAFF.

The chain recombines TRBV11-2 with TRBJ2-2, with TRBD1 matching 8 bases. Germline loops: CDR1 SGHAT, CDR2 FQNNGV. Trimming cost V 1 base and J 4 bases; bases outside gene matches: 2. There are 15 residues in the CDR3. CDR3 residues: CASSLGTGSTGELFF. CDR3 nucleotides: TGTGCCAGCAGCTTAGGGACAGGGTCCACCGGGGAGCTGTTTTTT.

The chain links TRBV29-1 to TRBJ2-7; 7 nucleotides match TRBD2. Germline CDR1 and CDR2: SQVTM and ANQGSEA. The junction had 12 bases not matched to a gene; V was cut back by 4 bases and J by 3 bases. This CDR3 has 15 amino acids. The CDR3 region is CSVVPWASGNYEQYF. The DNA of the CDR3 is TGCAGCGTTGTACCCTGGGCTAGCGGCAACTACGAGCAGTACTTC.

This chain uses TRBV3-1 with TRBJ2-6; unclear D gene. Germline V gene lookup returns CDR1 LGHDT and CDR2 YNNKEL (reference sequence). Between the trimmed V and J ends, which lost 3 bases and 1 base, there was a span of 10 bases. The CDR3 is 16 amino acids. DNA for the CDR3: TGTGCCAGCAGCCATTACGACGGGTCTGGGGCCAACGTCCTGACTTTC. It specifies CASSHYDGSGANVLTF. Supplemented by reference TRBV3-1 and TRBJ2-6, the full variable domain reads DTAVSQTPKYLVTQMGNDKSIKCEQNLGHDTMYWYKQDSKKFLKIMFSYNNKELIINETVPNRFSPKSPDKAHLNLHINSLELGDSAVYFCASSHYDGSGANVLTFGAGSRLTVL.

The chain carries TRBV6-2 or TRBV6-3 and TRBJ2-1, with 9 bases matching TRBD1. With V trimmed by 5 bases and J by 4 bases, 3 bases remained unmatched. CDR3 size: 14 residues. CDR1 is MNHEY and CDR2 is SVGEGT in the germline V gene. CDR3 region: CASSPGTGYNEQFF. The CDR3 DNA reads TGTGCCAGCAGTCCCGGGACAGGGTACAATGAGCAGTTCTTC.

The chain recombines TRBV3-1 with TRBJ2-7; D call uncertain. The CDR3 totals 14 residues. V gave up 1 base and J gave up 6 bases, with 13 bases separating them. In germline, CDR1 is LGHDT, CDR2 YNNKEL (reference sequence). CDR3 in amino acids: CASSQVASRAEQYF. The CDR3, as DNA: TGTGCCAGCAGCCAAGTTGCGAGTCGTGCCGAGCAGTACTTC.

The J gene is TRBJ1-5, the V gene TRBV7-9, with D possibly matching TRBD1 (5 bases). The V end lost 2 bases, the J end lost 7 bases, and 6 bases lay between the germline ends. The CDR3 is 12 amino acids. Germline V gene data show CDR1 as SEHNR and CDR2 as FQNEAQ (reference sequence). The chain's CDR3 is CASSLTGQPQHF. The CDR3 DNA reads as TGTGCCAGCAGCTTAACAGGCCAGCCCCAGCATTTT.

The J gene is TRBJ1-4, the V gene TRBV19; TRBD1 is a possible D gene (6 bases). Between the trimmed V and J ends, which lost 3 bases and 4 bases, there was a span of 12 bases. CDR1 is LNHDA and CDR2 is SQIVND in the germline V gene (reference sequence). The CDR3 covers 15 residues. CDR3 nucleotide sequence: TGTGCCAGTAGTATCATGACAGGCCGTAATGAAAAACTGTTTTTT. As protein: CASSIMTGRNEKLFF.

The V and J genes are TRBV28 and TRBJ2-1; TRBD1 agrees at 7 bases. Trimming removed 8 bases from V and 5 bases from J; junction bases left unmatched: 6. Looked up from germline, CDR1 is MDHEN and CDR2 is SYDVKM. This CDR3 contains 13 residues. CDR3 coding DNA: TGTGCCAGCTGGAAGGGGGCAGACAATGAGCAGTTCTTC. It specifies CASWKGADNEQFF.

This chain uses TRBV7-2 with TRBJ2-1; unclear D gene. The CDR3 length is 13 residues. Trimming removed 2 bases at V and 4 bases at J, with 6 bases between. The germline gives CDR1 SGHTA, CDR2 FQGNSA. CDR3 residues: CASSLLGYNEQFF. DNA of the CDR3: TGTGCCAGCAGCTTACTCGGGTACAATGAGCAGTTCTTC.

This clonotype was seen a single time. V usage is TRBV12-3 or TRBV12-4 and J usage is TRBJ2-3; perhaps TRBD2 as D (6 bases). The V end lost 5 bases, the J end lost 2 bases, and 23 bases lay between the germline ends. The CDR3 has 18 residues. This CDR3 is CASSAPYTPGLYTDTQYF. CDR3 in DNA: TGTGCCAGCAGTGCCCCTTACACGCCGGGACTCTACACAGATACGCAGTATTTT.

V usage is TRBV20-1 and J usage is TRBJ2-7, with 7 bases lining up with TRBD2. The CDR3 is made up of 15 amino acids. Germline assignment: CDR1 DFQATT and CDR2 SNEGSKA (reference sequence). J was trimmed by 3 bases and V by 6 bases; bases with no gene match: 14. CDR3 nucleotide sequence: TGCAGTGCGCAGGGTGAAGCGGGACGAAACTACGAGCAGTACTTC. It is translated as CSAQGEAGRNYEQYF.

This clonotype has just one count. The chain couples TRBV18 to TRBJ1-5; possibly TRBD1 for D (6 bases). Germline CDR1 and CDR2: KGHSH and LQKENI. The CDR3 covers 14 residues. Deletions cut 4 bases from V and 3 bases from J, with 10 bases between. The CDR3 loop reads CASSHYRDNQPQHF. CDR3 sequence (DNA): TGTGCCAGCTCACATTACAGGGACAATCAGCCCCAGCATTTT.

This clonotype has a handful of counts. The CDR3 region has the DNA TGTGCCAGCAGTCTGGGGACTAGCGGGAGCAATGAGCAGTTCTTC. Residues: CASSLGTSGSNEQFF. This chain joins TRBV28 and TRBJ2-1; TRBD2 agrees at 14 bases. Germline V gives CDR1 MDHEN, CDR2 SYDVKM. CDR3 length: 15 residues. After removal of 5 bases from V and 6 bases from J, the junction contained 3 bases not matched to a gene.